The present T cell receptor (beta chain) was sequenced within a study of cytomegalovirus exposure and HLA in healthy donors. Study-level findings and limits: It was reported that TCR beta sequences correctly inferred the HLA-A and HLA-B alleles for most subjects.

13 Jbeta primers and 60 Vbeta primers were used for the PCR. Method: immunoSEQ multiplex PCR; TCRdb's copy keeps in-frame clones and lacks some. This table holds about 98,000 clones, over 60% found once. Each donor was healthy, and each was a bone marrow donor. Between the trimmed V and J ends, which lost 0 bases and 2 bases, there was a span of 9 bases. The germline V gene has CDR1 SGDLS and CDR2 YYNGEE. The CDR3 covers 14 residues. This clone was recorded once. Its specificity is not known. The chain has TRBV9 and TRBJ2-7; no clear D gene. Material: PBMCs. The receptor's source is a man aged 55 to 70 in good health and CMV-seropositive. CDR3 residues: CASSVGTATYEQYF. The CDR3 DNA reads TGTGCCAGCAGCGTAGGAACAGCTACCTACGAGCAGTACTTC.